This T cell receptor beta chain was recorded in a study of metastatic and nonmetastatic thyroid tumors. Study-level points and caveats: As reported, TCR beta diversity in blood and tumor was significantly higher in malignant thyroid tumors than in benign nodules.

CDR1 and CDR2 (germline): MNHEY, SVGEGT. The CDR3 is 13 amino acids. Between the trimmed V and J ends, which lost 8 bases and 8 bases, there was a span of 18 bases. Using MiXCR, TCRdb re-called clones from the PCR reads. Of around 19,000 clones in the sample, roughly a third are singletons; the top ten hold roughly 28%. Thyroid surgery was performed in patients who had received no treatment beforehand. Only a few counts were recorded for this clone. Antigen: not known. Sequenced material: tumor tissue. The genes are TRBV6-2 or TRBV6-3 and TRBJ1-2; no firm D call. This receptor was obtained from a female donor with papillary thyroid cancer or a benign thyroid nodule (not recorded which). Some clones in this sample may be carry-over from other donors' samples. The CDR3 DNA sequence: TGTGCCAGCCAAACGGACCCCTATGGAGGCTACACCTTC. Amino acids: CASQTDPYGGYTF.